The 8 T cell receptor beta chains listed next were all sequenced from one sample in a study of blood T cell repertoires in COVID-19. Sequenced by immunoSEQ multiplex PCR; TCRdb stores in-frame clones only, minus some. The data show about 97,000 clones, with about 87% seen just once and 15% held by the top ten. The sample consisted of peripheral blood. These receptors all stem from a human donor in a cohort sampled during active COVID-19.

This clone was observed a single time. The rearrangement links TRBV11-2 to TRBJ2-3; D is uncertain. The CDR3 is 15 amino acids. The V end lost 5 bases, the J end lost 7 bases, and 19 bases lay between the germline ends. Per germline, CDR1 SGHAT and CDR2 FQNNGV. CDR3 coding DNA: TGTGCCAGCAGCAGCCTCGGAGCACGCACGTATACGCAGTATTTT. Amino acids: CASSSLGARTYTQYF.

The chain uses TRBV12-2 and TRBJ2-3; TRBD1, the table's D call, was not compared with the DNA. TRBV12-2 is deemed a pseudogene. CDR3 length equals 17 residues. Here the CDR3 DNA reads TGTGCAAGTCGCTTAACCGTCCGGGACAGGGACCCTTATACGCAGTATTTT. Protein: CASRLTVRDRDPYTQYF.

This clone was counted a single time. The chain joins TRBV28 to TRBJ1-1, with unresolved D. Germline V gene sequence: CDR1 MDHEN, CDR2 SYDVKM. The V gene lost 3 bases and the J gene lost 1 base, with 6 bases spanning the gap. The CDR3 totals 13 residues. The CDR3 bases are TGTGCCAGCAGTTTTCGCGGGAACACTGAAGCTTTCTTT. Protein sequence: CASSFRGNTEAFF.

V gene TRBV6-6 combines with J gene TRBJ1-3; D gene ambiguous. The CDR3 is 15 residues long. The ends were cut back, 0 bases at V and 0 bases at J, with 6 bases in the middle. The germline gives CDR1 MNHNY, CDR2 SVGAGI (reference sequence). The DNA of the CDR3 is TGTGCCAGCAGTTACTCGGCAGACTCTGGAAACACCATATATTTT. Its protein is CASSYSADSGNTIYF.

V gene TRBV19 combines with J gene TRBJ1-2; D may be TRBD1 (5 bases). V was shortened by 6 bases and J by 4 bases, with 6 bases between the two germline ends. CDR3 size: 11 residues. Germline CDR1 LNHDA, CDR2 SQIVND (reference sequence). CDR3 coding DNA: TGTGCCAGTAGCGGGGGCTATGGCTACACCTTC. Translated: CASSGGYGYTF.

V and J are TRBV20-1 and TRBJ2-2, with a tentative D call TRBD1 (6 bases). With 3 bases removed from V and 3 bases from J, the gap between germline ends came to 11 bases. The CDR3 covers 14 residues. Germline V gives CDR1 DFQATT, CDR2 SNEGSKA (reference sequence). In DNA form, the CDR3 reads TGCAGTGCTAGTAGGGACACCTACACCGGGGAGCTGTTTTTT. It encodes CSASRDTYTGELFF.

This clone has more than one count but fewer than ten. The chain couples TRBV15 to TRBJ1-6; maybe TRBD1 (6 bases). The germline CDR1 and CDR2 sequences are LNHNV and YYDKDF (reference sequence). This CDR3 is 14 amino acids long. V dropped 6 bases and J dropped 9 bases, with 15 bases sitting between them. CDR3 bases: TGTGCCACCAGGCCGGGACATACGCCTTCACCCCTCCACTTT. Its protein product is CATRPGHTPSPLHF.

This chain links TRBV7-3 with TRBJ2-7; D may be TRBD2 (5 bases). Germline CDR1 is SGHTA and CDR2 is FQGTGA. CDR3 length: 15 amino acids. Trimming shortened V by 0 bases and J by 0 bases, and 9 bases separated the two germline ends. Here the CDR3 reads CASSLTPGSSYEQYF. CDR3 DNA sequence: TGTGCCAGCAGCTTAACCCCTGGGAGCTCCTACGAGCAGTACTTC.